The sequence of this TCR beta chain was determined in a study of T cell repertoires in cytomegalovirus infection. Study-level information: CMV infection and matching HLA type were both indicated by public TCR beta signatures.

One entry per CDR3 protein results from TCRdb running MiXCR on the reads. This repertoire shows fewer than 550,000 distinct CDR3 sequences, 10% to 12% found once; its top ten account for about 10%. Many counts were recorded for this clonotype. Its antigen is undetermined. One end of the junction does not line up with germline, which may come from a read error. Whole-study findings and limits: The cumulative frequency of public TCR beta families identified carriers of CMV plus the relevant HLA. HLA-C-restricted TCR beta clonotypes specific for CMV led the ex vivo response.

The CDR3 is 15 residues long. The germline V gene encodes CDR1 SGHRS and CDR2 YFSETQ. Sequencing was done on a sample of PBMCs. The V and J genes are TRBV5-1 and TRBJ2-1; 8 nucleotides line up with TRBD2. The TCR comes from a human donor in good health (CMV status not recorded). Some clones in this sample may be carry-over from other donors' samples. DNA of the CDR3: TGTGCCAGCAGCTTAGCGGGATCCTCCTACAATGAGCAGTTCTTC. Protein sequence: CASSLAGSSYNEQFF. Drawing the rest from reference TRBV5-1 and TRBJ2-1, the complete variable domain is KAGVTQTPRYLIKTRGQQVTLSCSPISGHRSVSWYQQTPGQGLQFLFEYFSETQRNKGNFPGRFSGRQFSNSRSEMNVSTLELGDSALYLCASSLAGSSYNEQFFGPGTRLTVL.